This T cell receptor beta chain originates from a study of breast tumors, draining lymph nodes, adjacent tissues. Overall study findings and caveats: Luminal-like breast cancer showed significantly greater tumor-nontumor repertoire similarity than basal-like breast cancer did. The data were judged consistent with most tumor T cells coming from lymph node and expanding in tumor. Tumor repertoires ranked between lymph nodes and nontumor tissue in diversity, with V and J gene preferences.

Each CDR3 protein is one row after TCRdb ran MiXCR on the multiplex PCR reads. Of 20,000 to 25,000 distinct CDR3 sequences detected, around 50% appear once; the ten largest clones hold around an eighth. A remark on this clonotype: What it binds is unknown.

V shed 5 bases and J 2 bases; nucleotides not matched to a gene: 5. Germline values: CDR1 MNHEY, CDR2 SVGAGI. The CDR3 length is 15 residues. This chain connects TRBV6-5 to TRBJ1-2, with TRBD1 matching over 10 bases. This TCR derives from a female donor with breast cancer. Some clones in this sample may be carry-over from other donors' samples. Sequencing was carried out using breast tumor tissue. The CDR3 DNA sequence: TGTGCCAGCAGTACTGGGACAGGGGCGAACTATGGCTACACCTTC. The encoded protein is CASSTGTGANYGYTF.